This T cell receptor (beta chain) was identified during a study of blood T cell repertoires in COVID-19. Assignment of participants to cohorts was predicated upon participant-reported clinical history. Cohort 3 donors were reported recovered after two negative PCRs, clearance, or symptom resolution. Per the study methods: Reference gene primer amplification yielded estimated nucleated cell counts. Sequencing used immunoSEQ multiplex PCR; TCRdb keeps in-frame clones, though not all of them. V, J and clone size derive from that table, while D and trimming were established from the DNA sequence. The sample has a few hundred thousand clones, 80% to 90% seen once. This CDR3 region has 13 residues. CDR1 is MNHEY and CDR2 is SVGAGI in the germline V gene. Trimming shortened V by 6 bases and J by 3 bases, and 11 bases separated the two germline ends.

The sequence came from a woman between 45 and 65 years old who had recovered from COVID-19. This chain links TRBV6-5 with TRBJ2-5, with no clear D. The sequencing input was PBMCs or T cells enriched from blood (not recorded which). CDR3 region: CASRTTFKETQYF. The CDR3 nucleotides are TGTGCCAGCAGGACAACCTTTAAAGAGACCCAGTACTTC.